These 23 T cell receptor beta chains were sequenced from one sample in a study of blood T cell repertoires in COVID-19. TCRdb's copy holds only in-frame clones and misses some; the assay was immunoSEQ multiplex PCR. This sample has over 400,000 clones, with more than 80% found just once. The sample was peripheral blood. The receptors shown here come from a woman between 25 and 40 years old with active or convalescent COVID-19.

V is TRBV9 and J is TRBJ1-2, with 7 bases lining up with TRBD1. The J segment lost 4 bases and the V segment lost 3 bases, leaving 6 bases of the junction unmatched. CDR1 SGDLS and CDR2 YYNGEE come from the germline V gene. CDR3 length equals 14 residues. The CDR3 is CASSGTGTAYGYTF. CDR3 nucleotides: TGTGCCAGCAGCGGGACCGGGACAGCCTATGGCTACACCTTC.

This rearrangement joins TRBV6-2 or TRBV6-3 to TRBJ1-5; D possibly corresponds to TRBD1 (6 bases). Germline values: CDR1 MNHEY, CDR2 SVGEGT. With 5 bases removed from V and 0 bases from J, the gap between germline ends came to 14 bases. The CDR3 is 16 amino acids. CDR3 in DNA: TGTGCCAGCAGTCACCGACAGGTAAATAGCAATCAGCCCCAGCATTTT. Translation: CASSHRQVNSNQPQHF.

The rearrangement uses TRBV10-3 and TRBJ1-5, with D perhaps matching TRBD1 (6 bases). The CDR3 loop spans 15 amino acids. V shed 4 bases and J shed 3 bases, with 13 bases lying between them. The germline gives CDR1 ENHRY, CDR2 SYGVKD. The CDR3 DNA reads TGTGCCATCAGTGCTCAAGGACAGTTCAATCAGCCCCAGCATTTT. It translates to CAISAQGQFNQPQHF.

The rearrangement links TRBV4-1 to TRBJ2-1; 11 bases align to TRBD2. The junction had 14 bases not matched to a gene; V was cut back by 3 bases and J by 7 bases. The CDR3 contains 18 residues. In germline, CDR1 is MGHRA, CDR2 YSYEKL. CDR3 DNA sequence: TGCGCCAGCAGCCATCCTAGCGGGAGGTGGCCTACGGGGAATGAGCAGTTCTTC. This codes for CASSHPSGRWPTGNEQFF.

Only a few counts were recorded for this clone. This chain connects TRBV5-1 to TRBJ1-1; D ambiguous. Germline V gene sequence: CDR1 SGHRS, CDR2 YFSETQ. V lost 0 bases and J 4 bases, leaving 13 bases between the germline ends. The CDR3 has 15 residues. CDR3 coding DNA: TGCGCCAGCAGCTTGGAGATTGTAGGGAGCACTGAAGCTTTCTTT. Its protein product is CASSLEIVGSTEAFF.

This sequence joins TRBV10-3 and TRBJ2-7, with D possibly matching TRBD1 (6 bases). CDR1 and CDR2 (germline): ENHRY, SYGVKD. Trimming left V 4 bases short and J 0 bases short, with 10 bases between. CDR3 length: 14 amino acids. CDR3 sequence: CAISGRQASYEQYF. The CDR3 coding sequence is TGTGCCATCAGTGGGCGACAGGCCTCCTACGAGCAGTACTTC.

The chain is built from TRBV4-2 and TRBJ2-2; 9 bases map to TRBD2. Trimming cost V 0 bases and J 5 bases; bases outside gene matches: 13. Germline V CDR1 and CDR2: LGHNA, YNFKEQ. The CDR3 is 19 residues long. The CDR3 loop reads CASSQDRYGPLAGTGELFF. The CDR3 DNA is TGTGCCAGCAGCCAAGATAGGTATGGCCCCCTAGCGGGAACCGGGGAGCTGTTTTTT.

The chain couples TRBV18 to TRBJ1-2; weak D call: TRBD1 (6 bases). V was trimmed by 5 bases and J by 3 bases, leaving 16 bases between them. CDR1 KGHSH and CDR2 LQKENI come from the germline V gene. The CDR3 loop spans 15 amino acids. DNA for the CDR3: TGTGCCAGCTCAAGAGAGGGGGTAACTGACTATGGCTACACCTTC. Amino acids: CASSREGVTDYGYTF.

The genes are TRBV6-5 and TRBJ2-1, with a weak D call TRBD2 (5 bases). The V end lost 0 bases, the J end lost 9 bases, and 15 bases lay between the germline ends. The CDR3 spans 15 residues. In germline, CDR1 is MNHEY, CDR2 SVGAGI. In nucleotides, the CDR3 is TGTGCCAGCAGTTACTCCCCGACTTACGGAGGTGAGCAGTTCTTC. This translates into CASSYSPTYGGEQFF.

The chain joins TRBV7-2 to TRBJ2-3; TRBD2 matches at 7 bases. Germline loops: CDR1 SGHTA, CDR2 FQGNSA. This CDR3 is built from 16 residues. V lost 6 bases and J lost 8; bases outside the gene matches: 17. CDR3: CASSARDYLLPGTQYF. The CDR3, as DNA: TGTGCCAGCAGTGCACGGGACTACCTTCTTCCGGGTACGCAGTATTTT.

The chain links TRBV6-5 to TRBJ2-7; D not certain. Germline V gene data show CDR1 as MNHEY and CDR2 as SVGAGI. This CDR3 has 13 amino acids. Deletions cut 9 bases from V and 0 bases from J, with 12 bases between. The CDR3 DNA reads TGTGCCAGTTCTCAGGTTAGCTCCTACGAGCAGTACTTC. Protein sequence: CASSQVSSYEQYF.

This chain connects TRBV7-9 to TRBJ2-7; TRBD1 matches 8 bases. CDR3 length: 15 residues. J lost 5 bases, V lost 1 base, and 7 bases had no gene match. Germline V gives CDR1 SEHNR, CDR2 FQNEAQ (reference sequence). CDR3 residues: CASSLDQGAQDEQYF. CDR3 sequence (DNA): TGTGCCAGCAGCTTAGATCAGGGGGCGCAAGACGAGCAGTACTTC.

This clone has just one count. CDR3 sequence reads: CASSQVPTGGAGYTF. For the CDR3, the DNA is TGCGCCAGCAGCCAAGTACCCACGGGGGGCGCCGGCTACACCTTC. V usage is TRBV4-1 and J usage is TRBJ1-2; D possibly corresponds to TRBD1 (6 bases). In germline, CDR1 is MGHRA, CDR2 YSYEKL. This CDR3 contains 15 residues. Trimming took off 1 base at V and 8 bases at J, with 17 bases between the two ends.

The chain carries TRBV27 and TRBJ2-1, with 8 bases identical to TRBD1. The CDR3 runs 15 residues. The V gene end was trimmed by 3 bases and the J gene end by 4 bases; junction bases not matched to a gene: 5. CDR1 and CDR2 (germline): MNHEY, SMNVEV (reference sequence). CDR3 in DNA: TGTGCCAGCAGTTTTACACGGGACAGGTACAATGAGCAGTTCTTC. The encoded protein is CASSFTRDRYNEQFF.

This chain's CDR3 is CSAVYGPETQYF. As DNA, the CDR3 is TGCAGCGCTGTTTACGGTCCCGAGACCCAGTACTTC. This sequence joins TRBV29-1 and TRBJ2-5; D gene uncertain. V was shortened by 7 bases and J by 5 bases, with 14 bases between the two germline ends. The CDR3 consists of 12 residues. CDR1 is SQVTM, CDR2 ANQGSEA, per germline.

The CDR3 sequence is CASSLGTSGAYNEQFF. In nucleotides, the CDR3 is TGTGCCAGCAGCTTAGGGACTAGCGGGGCCTACAATGAGCAGTTCTTC. This chain joins TRBV7-2 and TRBJ2-1; 12 positions match TRBD2. The trim removed 1 base at V and 2 bases at J, leaving 0 bases unmatched. Germline V CDR1 and CDR2: SGHTA, FQGNSA. The CDR3 contains 16 residues.

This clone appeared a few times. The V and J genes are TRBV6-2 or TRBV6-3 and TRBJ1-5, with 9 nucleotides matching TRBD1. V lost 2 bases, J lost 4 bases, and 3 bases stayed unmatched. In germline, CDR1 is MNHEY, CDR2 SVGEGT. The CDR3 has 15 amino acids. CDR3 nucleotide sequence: TGTGCCAGCAGTTACGGGACAGGGAATAATCAGCCCCAGCATTTT. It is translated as CASSYGTGNNQPQHF.

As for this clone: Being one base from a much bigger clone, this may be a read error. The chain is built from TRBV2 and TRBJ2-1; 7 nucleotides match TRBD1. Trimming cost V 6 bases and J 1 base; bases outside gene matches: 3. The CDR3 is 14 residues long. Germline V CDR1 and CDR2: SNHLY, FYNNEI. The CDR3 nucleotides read TGTGCCAGCAGCCCGGGACAGTCCTACAATGAGCAGTTCTTC. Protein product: CASSPGQSYNEQFF.

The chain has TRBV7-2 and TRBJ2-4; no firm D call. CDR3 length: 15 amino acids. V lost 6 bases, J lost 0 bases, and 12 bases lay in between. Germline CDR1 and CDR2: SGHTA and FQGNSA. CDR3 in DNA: TGTGCCAGCAGACCCACTACGCTAGCCAAAAACATTCAGTACTTC. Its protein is CASRPTTLAKNIQYF.

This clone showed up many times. The CDR3 sequence: CATSPWRETSYEQYF. The CDR3, as DNA: TGTGCCACCAGCCCATGGCGGGAGACCTCCTACGAGCAGTACTTC. V gene TRBV15 combines with J gene TRBJ2-7; TRBD2 aligns across 7 bases. V lost 5 bases, J lost 0 bases, and 7 bases stayed unmatched. Germline values: CDR1 LNHNV, CDR2 YYDKDF (reference sequence). The CDR3 covers 15 residues.

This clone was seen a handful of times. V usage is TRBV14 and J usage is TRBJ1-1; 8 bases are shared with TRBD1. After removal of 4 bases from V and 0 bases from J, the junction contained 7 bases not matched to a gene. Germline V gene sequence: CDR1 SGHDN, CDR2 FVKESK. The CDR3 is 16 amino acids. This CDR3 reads CASSPRQGTMNTEAFF. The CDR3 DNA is TGTGCCAGCAGCCCTCGACAGGGGACGATGAACACTGAAGCTTTCTTT.

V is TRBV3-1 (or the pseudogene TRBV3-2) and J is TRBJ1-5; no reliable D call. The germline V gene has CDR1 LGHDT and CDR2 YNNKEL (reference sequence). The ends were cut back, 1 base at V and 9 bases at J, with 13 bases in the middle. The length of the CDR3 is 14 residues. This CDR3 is CASSQGEGVRPQHF. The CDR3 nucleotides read TGTGCCAGCAGCCAAGGGGAGGGAGTGAGGCCCCAGCATTTT.

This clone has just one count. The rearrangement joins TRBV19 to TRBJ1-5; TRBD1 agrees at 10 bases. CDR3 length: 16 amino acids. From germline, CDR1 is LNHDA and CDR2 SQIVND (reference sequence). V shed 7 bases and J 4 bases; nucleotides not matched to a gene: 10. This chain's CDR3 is CASMGRGQGLNQPQHF. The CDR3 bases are TGTGCCAGTATGGGCAGGGGACAGGGGTTAAATCAGCCCCAGCATTTT.